This T cell receptor (beta chain) was documented in a study of siplizumab effects on memory and regulatory T cells. Study outcomes and limitations: There was no confirmation of the suppressive function of proliferating Tregs from siplizumab cultures. Apparently more diverse than memory cells, naive T cells also seemed major alloresponse contributors.

A remark on this clone: Its antigen is not known.

Germline V gene data show CDR1 as ENHRY and CDR2 as SYGVKD. The CDR3 consists of 14 residues. The V gene end was trimmed by 6 bases and the J gene end by 0 bases; junction bases not matched to a gene: 4. The study assayed some 100,000 TCR templates per sample. Some clones are missing from TCRdb's copy, which holds only in-frame ones; the method was immunoSEQ multiplex PCR. The sample has about 100,000 clones, about 93% seen once. This sequence joins TRBV10-3 and TRBJ1-1; 7 bases match TRBD1. This clonotype was sampled from a human donor in good health. Input material: CD4+ T cells sorted from blood. The CDR3 spells CAIRLQGMNTEAFF. Here the CDR3 DNA reads TGTGCCATCAGGCTACAGGGGATGAACACTGAAGCTTTCTTT.